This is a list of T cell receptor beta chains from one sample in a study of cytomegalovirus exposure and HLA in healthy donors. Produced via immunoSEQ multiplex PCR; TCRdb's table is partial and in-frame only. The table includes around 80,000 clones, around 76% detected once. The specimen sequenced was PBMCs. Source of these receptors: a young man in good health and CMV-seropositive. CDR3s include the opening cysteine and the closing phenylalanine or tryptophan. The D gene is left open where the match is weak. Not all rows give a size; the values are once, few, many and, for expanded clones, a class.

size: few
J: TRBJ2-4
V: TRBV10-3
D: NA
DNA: TGTGCCATCAGTGAGTCGGCAGGGGACAATAAAAACATTCAGTACTTC
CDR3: CAISESAGDNKNIQYF

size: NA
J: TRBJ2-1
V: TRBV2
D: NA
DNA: TGTGCCAGCAGTGAACAGGGTGGTGGTGAGCAGTTCTTC
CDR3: CASSEQGGGEQFF

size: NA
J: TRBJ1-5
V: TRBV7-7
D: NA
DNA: TGTGCTAGCAGCCTCGACATGGCTGGGCCCCAGCATTTT
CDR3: CASSLDMAGPQHF

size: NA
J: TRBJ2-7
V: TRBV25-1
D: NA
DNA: TGTGCCAGCAGTGGCGCACGGGAGCAGTACTTC
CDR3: CASSGAREQYF

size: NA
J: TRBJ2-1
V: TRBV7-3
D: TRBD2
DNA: TGTGCCAGCGGCGGCGGGAGGGCCGGTGAGCAGTTCTTC
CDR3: CASGGGRAGEQFF

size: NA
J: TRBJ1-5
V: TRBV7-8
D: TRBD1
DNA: TGTGCCAGCAGTTCTCAGGGGGGCAATCAGCCCCAGCATTTT
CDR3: CASSSQGGNQPQHF

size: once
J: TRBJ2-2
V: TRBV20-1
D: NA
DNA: TGCAGTGCTAGAGCAACCGGGGAGCTGTTTTTT
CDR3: CSARATGELFF

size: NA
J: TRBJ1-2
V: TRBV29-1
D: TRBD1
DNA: TGCAGCGTTGAAGATCGGCAGGGGGCCCATGGCTACACCTTC
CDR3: CSVEDRQGAHGYTF

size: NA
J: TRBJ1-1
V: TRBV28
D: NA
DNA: TGTGCCAGCTTCTACTCGATGGGGGCCAGCACTGAAGCTTTCTTT
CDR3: CASFYSMGASTEAFF

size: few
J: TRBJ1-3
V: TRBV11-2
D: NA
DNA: TGTGCCAGCAGCTTAGGAGGTCGGGGGAACACCATATATTTT
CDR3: CASSLGGRGNTIYF

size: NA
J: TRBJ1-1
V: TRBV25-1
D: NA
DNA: TGTGCCAGCAGTTCCGTTGGGGGCCCCTCTGAAGCTTTCTTT
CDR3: CASSSVGGPSEAFF

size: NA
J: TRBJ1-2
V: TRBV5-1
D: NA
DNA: TGCGCCAGCCTTCTCTCTCCAGGCTCCTCGGATGGCTACACCTTC
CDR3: CASLLSPGSSDGYTF

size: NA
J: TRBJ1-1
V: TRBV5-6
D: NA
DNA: TGTGCCAGCAGCTTGTGGGGGGACTTTGAAGCTTTCTTT
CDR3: CASSLWGDFEAFF

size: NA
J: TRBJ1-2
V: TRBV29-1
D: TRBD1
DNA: TGCAGCGTTCCAAACTCAAAGACAGGGGATGGCTACACCTTC
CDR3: CSVPNSKTGDGYTF

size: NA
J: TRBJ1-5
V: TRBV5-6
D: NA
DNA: TGTGCCAGCAGCTTTTCTCGGGGGATCCAGCCCCAGCATTTT
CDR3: CASSFSRGIQPQHF

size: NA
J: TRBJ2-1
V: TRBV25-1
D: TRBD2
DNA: TGTGCCAGCAGTGAATTTGGGGAGGGTCTGTTCTTC
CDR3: CASSEFGEGLFF

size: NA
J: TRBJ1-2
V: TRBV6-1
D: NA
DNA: TGTGCCAGCAGGCGCGGGGAGCAAAACTATGGCTACACCTTC
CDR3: CASRRGEQNYGYTF

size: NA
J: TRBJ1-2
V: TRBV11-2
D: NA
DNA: TGTGCCAGCAGCTTAGACGCAGGGAGGGGACCATATGGCTACACCTTC
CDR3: CASSLDAGRGPYGYTF

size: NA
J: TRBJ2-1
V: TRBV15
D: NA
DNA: TGTGCCACCAGCAGAGATCGATCGACCAGGGAGCAGTTCTTC
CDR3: CATSRDRSTREQFF

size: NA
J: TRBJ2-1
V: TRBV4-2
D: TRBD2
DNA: TGTGCCAGCAGCCAAGCTAGCGGGAGATACAATGAGCAGTTCTTC
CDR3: CASSQASGRYNEQFF

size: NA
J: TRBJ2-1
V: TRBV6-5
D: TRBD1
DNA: TGTGCCAGCAGTTATTCCGGGACAGGCACCTACAATGAGCAGTTCTTC
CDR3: CASSYSGTGTYNEQFF

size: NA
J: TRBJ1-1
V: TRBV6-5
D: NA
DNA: TGTGCCAGCAGTTACCGGAACACTGAAGCTTTCTTT
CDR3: CASSYRNTEAFF

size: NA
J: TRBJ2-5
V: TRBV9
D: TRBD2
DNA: TGTGCCAGCAGCGTAGGAGGGAGGGCCCTGGAGACCCAGTACTTC
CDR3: CASSVGGRALETQYF

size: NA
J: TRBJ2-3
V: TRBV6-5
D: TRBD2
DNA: TGTGCCAGCCGGGCGGGGGTTTACACAGATACGCAGTATTTT
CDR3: CASRAGVYTDTQYF

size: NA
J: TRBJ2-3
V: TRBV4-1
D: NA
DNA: TGCGCCAGCAGCCAAGTGGCAGGGAGCACAGATACGCAGTATTTT
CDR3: CASSQVAGSTDTQYF

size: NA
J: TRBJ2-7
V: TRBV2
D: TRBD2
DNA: TGTGCCAGCAGTGTACGGACTAGCTCGTACGAGCAGTACTTC
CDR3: CASSVRTSSYEQYF

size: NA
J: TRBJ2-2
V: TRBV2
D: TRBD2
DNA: TGTGCCAGCTCAAAGCGGGAGCGGGGCACCGGGGAGCTGTTTTTT
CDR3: CASSKRERGTGELFF

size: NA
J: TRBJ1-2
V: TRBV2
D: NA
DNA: TGTGCCAGCACAACCGACAGGCCCGACGGCTACACCTTC
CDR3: CASTTDRPDGYTF

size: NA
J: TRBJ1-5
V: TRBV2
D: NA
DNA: TGTGCCAGCCAGGATGCTAATCAGCCCCAGCATTTT
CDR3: CASQDANQPQHF

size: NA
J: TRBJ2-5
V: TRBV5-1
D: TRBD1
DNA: TGCGCCAGCAGCCCTGGACAGGGATGGGAGACCCAGTACTTC
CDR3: CASSPGQGWETQYF

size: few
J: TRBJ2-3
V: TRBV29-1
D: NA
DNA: TGCAGCGTTGAGTCAGGGGCGCAGGGTTCCGATACGCAGTATTTT
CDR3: CSVESGAQGSDTQYF

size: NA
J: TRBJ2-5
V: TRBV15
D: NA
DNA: TGTGCCACCAGAACTCAGGAGGAAGAGACCCAGTACTTC
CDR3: CATRTQEEETQYF

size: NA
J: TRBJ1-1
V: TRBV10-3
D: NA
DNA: TGTGCCATCAGTGAGGGAACAGATAATCAAAAGCAAGAAGCTTTCTTT
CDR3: CAISEGTDNQKQEAFF

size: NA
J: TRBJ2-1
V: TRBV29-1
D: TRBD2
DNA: TGCAGCGTGGCCCGGGACTATGGGGCAAATGAGCAGTTCTTC
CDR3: CSVARDYGANEQFF

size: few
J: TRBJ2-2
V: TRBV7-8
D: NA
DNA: TGTGCCAGCAGCCCAGGACTCCTTGGCGCCGGGGAGCTGTTTTTT
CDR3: CASSPGLLGAGELFF

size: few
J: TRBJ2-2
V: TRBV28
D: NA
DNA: TGTGCCAGCATCAGGTTTCGCAACACCGGGGAGCTGTTTTTT
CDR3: CASIRFRNTGELFF

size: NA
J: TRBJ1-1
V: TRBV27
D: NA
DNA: TGTGCCAGCAGTCCACTGGGACAGAACACTGAAGCTTTCTTT
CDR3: CASSPLGQNTEAFF

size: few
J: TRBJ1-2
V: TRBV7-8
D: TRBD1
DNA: TGTGCCAGCAGCTTAGGAGACAGGGGCTATGGCTACACCTTC
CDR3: CASSLGDRGYGYTF

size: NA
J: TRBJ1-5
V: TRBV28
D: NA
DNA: TGTGCCAGCAGTTTAAGAGTTAGCAATCAGCCCCAGCATTTT
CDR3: CASSLRVSNQPQHF

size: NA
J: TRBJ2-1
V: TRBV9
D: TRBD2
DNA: TGTGCCAGCAGCGTAGATCGAGCTAGCGGGATTGAGCAGTTCTTC
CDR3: CASSVDRASGIEQFF